These 21 T cell receptor beta chains share one sample of origin, sequenced in a study of cytomegalovirus exposure and HLA in healthy donors. 60 Vbeta and 13 Jbeta primers were used in PCR. Profiling relied on immunoSEQ multiplex PCR, and the TCRdb table lists in-frame clones only, not all of them. The sample yields some 150,000 clones, around three quarters seen once. The sample was PBMCs. The receptor set was obtained from a middle-aged woman in good health and CMV-seropositive.

This clone was observed a few times. V gene TRBV25-1 combines with J gene TRBJ1-2, with 8 bases identical to TRBD1. Looked up from germline, CDR1 is MGHDK and CDR2 is SYGVNS. The length of the CDR3 is 11 residues. Trimming removed 8 bases from V and 7 bases from J; junction bases left unmatched: 3. CDR3 region: CASGQGFGYTF. CDR3 DNA: TGTGCCAGCGGACAGGGTTTTGGCTACACCTTC.

The V and J genes are TRBV2 and TRBJ2-6; D gene ambiguous. Trimming cost V 0 bases and J 4 bases, with 7 bases left between them. The CDR3 is 15 amino acids. The germline V gene has CDR1 SNHLY and CDR2 FYNNEI. CDR3 amino acids: CASSEARSGANVLTF. CDR3 nucleotides: TGTGCCAGCAGTGAAGCGAGGTCCGGGGCCAACGTCCTGACTTTC.

This clone was picked up a small number of times. The chain employs TRBV11-2 and TRBJ2-1, with TRBD1 matching 9 bases. The CDR3 runs to 13 residues. The germline V gene encodes CDR1 SGHAT and CDR2 FQNNGV. The ends lost 5 bases at V and 7 bases at J; junction bases unmatched: 3. In DNA form, the CDR3 reads TGTGCCAGCAGCGCGGGGACAGGGAATGAGCAGTTCTTC. Translated: CASSAGTGNEQFF.

This clone was recorded a few times. The gene calls are TRBV7-3 and TRBJ2-3, with 8 bases identical to TRBD2. The V gene's germline CDR1 is SGHTA and CDR2 FQGTGA. CDR3 length: 16 amino acids. J gave up 4 bases and V 1 base, and 7 bases lay outside the gene matches. The CDR3 loop reads CASSLMTGGPPDTQYF. The DNA for the CDR3 is TGTGCCAGCAGCTTAATGACGGGGGGGCCCCCAGATACGCAGTATTTT.

The rearrangement joins TRBV7-9 to TRBJ2-2; 7 bases map to TRBD2. Looked up from germline, CDR1 is SEHNR and CDR2 is FQNEAQ (reference sequence). This CDR3 has 15 amino acids. J gave up 3 bases and V 2 bases, and 3 bases lay outside the gene matches. The CDR3 DNA reads TGTGCCAGCAGCTTACGCCTAGCGGACACCGGGGAGCTGTTTTTT. Amino acids: CASSLRLADTGELFF.

The CDR3 sequence: CASSTRLAGDTDTQYF. As DNA, the CDR3 is TGCGCCAGCAGCACCCGACTAGCGGGGGATACAGATACGCAGTATTTT. V usage is TRBV5-1 and J usage is TRBJ2-3, with 12 bases identical to TRBD2. Trimming cost V 4 bases and J 3 bases; bases outside gene matches: 6. The CDR3 contains 16 residues. The V gene's germline CDR1 is SGHRS and CDR2 YFSETQ.

Points on this clone: In the same sample, other DNA sequences code for this CDR3. This chain links TRBV18 with TRBJ1-1; D is perhaps TRBD1 (5 bases). The CDR3 extends over 13 amino acids. Germline assignment: CDR1 KGHSH and CDR2 LQKENI. V gave up 3 bases and J gave up 1 base, with 6 bases separating them. The CDR3 spells CASSPQGNTEAFF. CDR3 DNA sequence: TGTGCCAGCTCACCTCAGGGGAACACTGAAGCTTTCTTT.

The V call is TRBV5-5, the J call TRBJ1-2; D uncertain. CDR3 size: 13 residues. Germline lookup yields CDR1 SGHKS and CDR2 YYEKEE (reference sequence). Trimming took off 1 base at V and 1 base at J, with 5 bases between the two ends. The CDR3 nucleotides read TGTGCCAGCAGCTTGCTCAGTAACTATGGCTACACCTTC. Protein sequence: CASSLLSNYGYTF.

The chain combines TRBV5-1 with TRBJ1-2; D is undetermined. V lost 0 bases and J lost 7, with 10 bases in between. The CDR3 consists of 13 residues. Germline values: CDR1 SGHRS, CDR2 YFSETQ. The DNA of the CDR3 is TGCGCCAGCAGCTTGGCCGGGGATTTTGGCTACACCTTC. This gives the protein CASSLAGDFGYTF.

The chain is built from TRBV29-1 and TRBJ2-1, with 10 bases identical to TRBD2. CDR1 SQVTM and CDR2 ANQGSEA come from the germline V gene. The ends lost 5 bases at V and 9 bases at J; junction bases unmatched: 7. The CDR3 totals 13 residues. The CDR3 DNA sequence: TGCAGCGTTTCCCCGACTAGCGGGTCTGAGCAGTTCTTC. Protein sequence: CSVSPTSGSEQFF.

The V call is TRBV30, the J call TRBJ2-7; 7 nucleotides line up with TRBD2. From germline, CDR1 is GTSNPN and CDR2 SVGIG (reference sequence). The CDR3 extends over 13 amino acids. After removal of 3 bases from V and 2 bases from J, the junction contained 4 bases not matched to a gene. The DNA for the CDR3 is TGTGCCTGGAGCCCCGGGACTACCTACGAGCAGTACTTC. Its protein product is CAWSPGTTYEQYF.

The chain carries TRBV6-1 and TRBJ1-5; D uncertain. The V and J ends lost 8 bases and 6 bases respectively, with 11 bases between them. The CDR3 consists of 12 residues. Germline V gene sequence: CDR1 MNHNS, CDR2 SASEGT. CDR3 residues: CASSYQRQPQHF. The CDR3 DNA is TGTGCCAGCTCCTATCAGCGTCAGCCCCAGCATTTT.

This sequence joins TRBV19 and TRBJ1-1; unclear D gene. Trimming cost V 3 bases and J 6 bases, with 14 bases left between them. Germline CDR1 is LNHDA and CDR2 is SQIVND (reference sequence). The CDR3 covers 14 residues. The CDR3 loop is CASSISWGSAEAFF. The CDR3, as DNA: TGTGCCAGTAGTATTTCCTGGGGTAGCGCTGAAGCTTTCTTT.

CDR3 residues: CASSRSRQGGYTDTQYF. The CDR3, as DNA: TGCGCCAGCAGTCGGAGCCGACAGGGTGGATACACAGATACGCAGTATTTT. The J gene is TRBJ2-3, the V gene TRBV5-1, with 7 bases matching TRBD1. CDR1 SGHRS and CDR2 YFSETQ come from the germline V gene. The CDR3 contains 17 residues. V shed 5 bases and J 2 bases; nucleotides not matched to a gene: 14.

This clone came up once. The gene calls are TRBV10-3 and TRBJ2-3; a possible D gene is TRBD2 (5 bases). Germline assignment: CDR1 ENHRY and CDR2 SYGVKD. The CDR3 has 14 residues. V was shortened by 2 bases and J by 2 bases, with 8 bases between the two germline ends. CDR3 nucleotide sequence: TGTGCCATCAGTGAGGCTAGCATCACAGATACGCAGTATTTT. Protein sequence: CAISEASITDTQYF.

This sequence joins TRBV27 and TRBJ1-6, with D perhaps TRBD1 (6 bases). The CDR3 is made up of 18 amino acids. The germline gives CDR1 MNHEY, CDR2 SMNVEV (reference sequence). Trimming took off 10 bases at V and 0 bases at J, with 22 bases between the two ends. CDR3 sequence reads: CATSRTARFSSYNSPLHF. The CDR3 DNA sequence: TGTGCCACCTCTAGGACAGCTCGTTTTAGCTCCTATAATTCACCCCTCCACTTT.

This clone was counted once. The gene calls are TRBV5-1 and TRBJ2-3, with D maybe TRBD1 (6 bases). Germline-derived CDR1 and CDR2 are SGHRS and YFSETQ. V was trimmed by 4 bases and J by 3 bases, leaving 15 bases between them. This CDR3 contains 15 residues. Written as DNA, the CDR3 is TGCGCCAGCAGCGCGATAGGAAGGGGGACAGATACGCAGTATTTT. Translating gives CASSAIGRGTDTQYF. Full variable domain (remainder filled in from reference TRBV5-1 and TRBJ2-3): KAGVTQTPRYLIKTRGQQVTLSCSPISGHRSVSWYQQTPGQGLQFLFEYFSETQRNKGNFPGRFSGRQFSNSRSEMNVSTLELGDSALYLCASSAIGRGTDTQYFGPGTRLTVL.

This clone appeared a few times. This rearrangement joins TRBV7-9 to TRBJ1-1; D is uncertain. CDR1 and CDR2 from the germline V gene are SEHNR and FQNEAQ (reference sequence). This CDR3 region has 12 residues. V lost 3 bases and J lost 6, with 8 bases in between. The CDR3 bases are TGTGCCAGCAGCTTTCACCCAGCTGAAGCTTTCTTT. Its translation: CASSFHPAEAFF.

In its sample, this clone was seen a few times. The V and J genes are TRBV13 and TRBJ1-2; unclear D gene. The CDR3 loop spans 12 amino acids. V lost 1 base and J lost 8, with 8 bases in between. Per germline, CDR1 PRHDT and CDR2 FYEKMQ (reference sequence). The CDR3 DNA is TGTGCCAGCAGCTTAGCTTCTCGGGGCTACACCTTC. As protein: CASSLASRGYTF.

The rearrangement links TRBV6-4 to TRBJ1-5; D perhaps matches TRBD1 (5 bases). Trimming cost V 2 bases and J 1 base, with 9 bases left between them. In germline, CDR1 is MRHNA, CDR2 SNTAGT. The CDR3 is 15 residues long. The CDR3 DNA is TGTGCCAGCAGTGACAGGGGATGGAGCAATCAGCCCCAGCATTTT. As protein: CASSDRGWSNQPQHF.

The chain is built from TRBV11-1 and TRBJ2-2; 8 bases line up with TRBD1. After removal of 1 base from V and 5 bases from J, the junction contained 3 bases not matched to a gene. Per the germline V gene, CDR1 is SGHAT and CDR2 is FQDESV (reference sequence). This CDR3 region has 15 residues. In DNA, the CDR3 is TGTGCCAGCAGCTTAGTGCAGGGGGCTACCGGGGAGCTGTTTTTT. It encodes CASSLVQGATGELFF.